These 21 T cell receptor beta chains came from one sample sequenced in a study of shared clonotypes between healthy human individuals. Naive CD8 cells were CD45RO-negative, positively selected for CCR7, excluding terminally differentiated effector memory CD45RA+ cells. The repertoire was sequenced with immunoSEQ multiplex PCR; TCRdb's copy has only in-frame clones and lacks some. This table has 630,000 or so clones, 95% to 98% appearing once. Sequenced input: naive CD8+ T cells sorted from blood. These receptors all stem from a man aged 25-40 years in good health.

J is TRBJ2-7 and V is TRBV7-8; 12 bases map to TRBD2. CDR1 is SGHVS and CDR2 is FQNEAQ in the germline V gene. This CDR3 is built from 17 residues. Germline trimming cut 4 bases from V and 3 bases from J; bases unmatched to any gene: 10. CDR3 loop: CASSSLRLAGDDYEQYF. The CDR3 region has the DNA TGTGCCAGCAGCTCACTAAGACTAGCGGGAGACGACTACGAGCAGTACTTC. The full variable domain, its missing parts supplied by reference TRBV7-8 and TRBJ2-7, is GAGVSQSPRYKVAKRGQDVALRCDPISGHVSLFWYQQALGQGPEFLTYFQNEAQLDKSGLPSDRFFAERPEGSVSTLKIQRTQQEDSAVYLCASSSLRLAGDDYEQYFGPGTRLTVT.

This chain uses TRBV9 with TRBJ2-1, with a weak D call TRBD2 (5 bases). Per germline, CDR1 SGDLS and CDR2 YYNGEE. V was pared by 4 bases and J by 8 bases, with 7 bases between. This CDR3 spans 11 amino acids. The CDR3 loop reads CASSLADEQFF. DNA of the CDR3: TGTGCCAGCAGCCTAGCAGATGAGCAGTTCTTC.

J is TRBJ1-3 and V is TRBV11-2; weak D call: TRBD1 (5 bases). This CDR3 region has 17 residues. Per germline, CDR1 SGHAT and CDR2 FQNNGV. V was pared by 1 base and J by 1 base, with 14 bases between. As DNA, the CDR3 is TGTGCCAGCAGCTTAGTGGGACCTTCGAGATCTGGAAACACCATATATTTT. This sequence encodes CASSLVGPSRSGNTIYF.

The gene calls are TRBV2 and TRBJ2-7; tentative D call: TRBD2 (5 bases). This CDR3 region has 15 residues. Trimming removed 0 bases at V and 0 bases at J, with 9 bases between. CDR1 and CDR2 from the germline V gene are SNHLY and FYNNEI. CDR3 nucleotides: TGTGCCAGCAGTGAAGCGCCAGAGGGCTCCTACGAGCAGTACTTC. Encoded protein: CASSEAPEGSYEQYF.

The V and J genes are TRBV7-9 and TRBJ1-2; D is uncertain. Germline V lookup: CDR1 SEHNR, CDR2 FQNEAQ (reference sequence). The V end was cut by 2 bases, the J end by 4 bases, with 11 bases between. The length of the CDR3 is 14 residues. In DNA, the CDR3 is TGTGCCAGCAGCTTAAACCCAGATTTCTATGGCTACACCTTC. Protein product: CASSLNPDFYGYTF. The full variable domain, rest sourced from reference TRBV7-9 and TRBJ1-2, is DTGVSQNPRHKITKRGQNVTFRCDPISEHNRLYWYRQTLGQGPEFLTYFQNEAQLEKSRLLSDRFSAERPKGSFSTLEIQRTEQGDSAMYLCASSLNPDFYGYTFGSGTRLTVV.

The chain couples TRBV2 to TRBJ2-3, with 7 bases identical to TRBD2. The junction had 7 bases not matched to a gene; V was cut back by 6 bases and J by 1 base. CDR1 and CDR2 from the germline V gene are SNHLY and FYNNEI. The length of the CDR3 is 15 residues. The CDR3 DNA is TGTGCCAGCAGGCGGGAGCCCTTAGGCACAGATACGCAGTATTTT. It translates to CASRREPLGTDTQYF.

CDR3 bases: TGCGCCAGCAGCCAAATGGCAGACTACGAGCAGTACTTC. Its translation is CASSQMADYEQYF. The chain carries TRBV4-1 and TRBJ2-7; unclear D gene. CDR1 is MGHRA and CDR2 is YSYEKL in the germline V gene. The CDR3 loop spans 13 amino acids. V lost 2 bases to trimming and J lost 3 bases, with 8 bases between them.

The chain is built from TRBV7-8 and TRBJ1-1; D unclear. The CDR3 spans 14 residues. Per the germline V gene, CDR1 is SGHVS and CDR2 is FQNEAQ. V was shortened by 4 bases and J by 4 bases, with 13 bases between the two germline ends. The CDR3 DNA reads TGTGCCAGCAGCTCTGAATCTGAATTCACTGAAGCTTTCTTT. It codes for CASSSESEFTEAFF.

The chain has TRBV6-6 and TRBJ2-3; D is unresolved. The V and J ends lost 2 bases and 4 bases respectively, with 13 bases between them. This CDR3 contains 15 residues. Per the germline V gene, CDR1 is MNHNY and CDR2 is SVGAGI (reference sequence). The CDR3 DNA is TGTGCCAGCAGTTACAGACCTGAGGACCCAGATACGCAGTATTTT. Encoded protein: CASSYRPEDPDTQYF.

CDR3 in DNA: TGTGCCAGCAATCTAGCGGGGCGCTACGAGCAGTACTTC. Its translation: CASNLAGRYEQYF. The chain links TRBV6-5 to TRBJ2-7; 9 nucleotides agree with TRBD2. Germline V gives CDR1 MNHEY, CDR2 SVGAGI. The CDR3 is 13 residues long. The J segment lost 3 bases and the V segment lost 7 bases, leaving 4 bases of the junction unmatched.

This chain connects TRBV29-1 to TRBJ2-2; D is tentatively TRBD1 or TRBD2 (6 bases each). The V end lost 7 bases, the J end lost 5 bases, and 14 bases lay between the germline ends. Germline assignment: CDR1 SQVTM and CDR2 ANQGSEA. The CDR3 contains 13 residues. CDR3 loop: CSESGGLTGELFF. DNA for the CDR3: TGCAGCGAGAGTGGGGGGCTTACCGGGGAGCTGTTTTTT.

V gene TRBV18 combines with J gene TRBJ1-1, with D uncertain. Germline CDR1 KGHSH, CDR2 LQKENI. The length of the CDR3 is 14 residues. Trimming removed 0 bases from V and 5 bases from J, with 10 bases in between. The CDR3 nucleotides are TGTGCCAGCTCACCACCGGTGTCCTCAACTGAAGCTTTCTTT. It encodes CASSPPVSSTEAFF.

The J gene is TRBJ1-2, the V gene TRBV5-4; D is perhaps TRBD1 (6 bases). With 1 base removed from V and 11 bases from J, the gap between germline ends came to 24 bases. This CDR3 comprises 16 residues. Germline V gives CDR1 SGHNT, CDR2 YYREEE (reference sequence). The CDR3 is CASSLLLGVAGVTYTF. In nucleotides, the CDR3 is TGTGCCAGCAGCTTGCTTCTTGGTGTGGCAGGGGTTACGTACACCTTC.

The chain joins TRBV7-9 to TRBJ2-1; D is unresolved. The V gene's germline CDR1 is SEHNR and CDR2 FQNEAQ (reference sequence). The CDR3 consists of 12 residues. The germline V and J ends were trimmed by 5 bases and 7 bases, with 9 bases remaining between them. CDR3: CASSPLRNEQFF. Written as DNA, the CDR3 is TGTGCCAGCAGCCCCCTTAGGAATGAGCAGTTCTTC.

CDR3 in amino acids: CASRRASYNEQFF. The CDR3 DNA sequence: TGTGCCAGTCGAAGGGCCTCCTACAATGAGCAGTTCTTC. This rearrangement joins TRBV27 to TRBJ2-1; D call uncertain. The germline CDR1 and CDR2 sequences are MNHEY and SMNVEV (reference sequence). Between the trimmed V and J ends, which lost 9 bases and 0 bases, there was a span of 9 bases. CDR3 length: 13 amino acids.

The V call is TRBV15, the J call TRBJ1-1; possibly TRBD1 for D (6 bases). Trimming cost V 5 bases and J 0 bases, with 19 bases left between them. The CDR3 covers 17 residues. Germline CDR1 reads LNHNV; CDR2 reads YYDKDF (reference sequence). The DNA of the CDR3 is TGTGCCACCAGCCGCACAGCGGACAGTAGCGTGAACACTGAAGCTTTCTTT. Translated, it gives CATSRTADSSVNTEAFF.

For the CDR3, the DNA is TGTGCCAGTAGTATACGGGGGGATGGTGCAGATACGCAGTATTTT. Translation gives CASSIRGDGADTQYF. The rearrangement links TRBV19 to TRBJ2-3; 7 bases are a match to TRBD2. J lost 4 bases, V lost 2 bases, and 6 bases had no gene match. The germline V gene has CDR1 LNHDA and CDR2 SQIVND (reference sequence). The CDR3 is made up of 15 amino acids.

The rearrangement joins TRBV19 to TRBJ2-1; TRBD1 or TRBD2 may be the D gene (7 bases each). V was pared by 7 bases and J by 0 bases, with 13 bases between. The CDR3 loop spans 15 amino acids. Germline V lookup: CDR1 LNHDA, CDR2 SQIVND (reference sequence). CDR3 loop: CASTSGGASYNEQFF. The CDR3 bases are TGTGCCAGTACCTCAGGGGGGGCCTCCTACAATGAGCAGTTCTTC.

The rearrangement links TRBV11-2 to TRBJ2-5, with a possible D match to TRBD1 (5 bases). CDR1 is SGHAT, CDR2 FQNNGV, per germline. Trimming removed 1 base at V and 4 bases at J, with 22 bases between. The CDR3 is made up of 18 amino acids. As DNA, the CDR3 is TGTGCCAGCAGCTTAGTACCCCCCGGGCAGGGTAAAGGAGAGACCCAGTACTTC. Protein: CASSLVPPGQGKGETQYF. The whole variable domain, filled in from reference TRBV11-2 and TRBJ2-5, reads EAGVAQSPRYKIIEKRQSVAFWCNPISGHATLYWYQQILGQGPKLLIQFQNNGVVDDSQLPKDRFSAERLKGVDSTLKIQPAKLEDSAVYLCASSLVPPGQGKGETQYFGPGTRLLVL.

This clone showed up just once. Within the sample, other DNA sequences also encode this same CDR3. The V call is TRBV30, the J call TRBJ1-5, with D maybe TRBD1 (6 bases). Germline CDR1 is GTSNPN and CDR2 is SVGIG (reference sequence). Between the trimmed V and J ends, which lost 3 bases and 5 bases, there was a span of 11 bases. CDR3 length: 13 amino acids. Here the CDR3 DNA reads TGTGCCTGGAGCGAACAGGGAGATCAGCCCCAGCATTTT. Protein product: CAWSEQGDQPQHF. Supplemented by reference TRBV30 and TRBJ1-5, the full variable domain reads SQTIHQWPATLVQPVGSPLSLECTVEGTSNPNLYWYRQAAGRGLQLLFYSVGIGQISSEVPQNLSASRPQDRQFILSSKKLLLSDSGFYLCAWSEQGDQPQHFGDGTRLSIL.

This clone was counted only a few times. The chain links TRBV7-8 to TRBJ2-7; D possibly corresponds to TRBD2 (5 bases). Germline CDR1 and CDR2: SGHVS and FQNEAQ. Deletions cut 3 bases from V and 5 bases from J, with 14 bases between. The CDR3 spans 14 residues. The CDR3 sequence: CASSFDPSFNEQYF. The CDR3 DNA sequence: TGTGCCAGCAGCTTCGACCCTAGCTTCAACGAGCAGTACTTC.